This T cell receptor (beta chain) was identified during a study of T-cell memory formation after mild COVID-19. Whole-study context: Largely donor-specific sequence clusters came from a couple of donors.

A 5'RACE reaction primed in the constant segment made cDNA libraries of TCR alpha and TCR beta, and these carried sample barcodes and UMIs. TCRdb reprocessed the 5' RACE reads via MiXCR and lists one record per CDR3 protein. Here the sample spans hundreds of thousands of distinct CDR3 sequences, less than 25% being singletons. As concerns this clonotype: What it binds is unknown.

Study-wide results and caveats: Contracting clones, day 15 to 85, had balanced CD4/CD8, and later expanders favored CD4+. The study detected some responding clones in pre-infection memory, suggesting cross-reactive memory joined.

Sequenced: PBMCs or a T cell subset sorted from them (not recorded which). This receptor was obtained from an adult woman who had mild COVID-19 (a few samples of this study predate the infection). Cell type and time point are not known.

CDR3: CAWSVEPGDSYGYTF. CDR3 nucleotides: TGTGCCTGGAGTGTTGAGCCAGGGGACAGCTATGGCTACACCTTC. The rearrangement joins TRBV30 to TRBJ1-2, with 7 bases fitting TRBD1. The CDR3 totals 15 residues. Germline lookup yields CDR1 GTSNPN and CDR2 SVGIG (reference sequence). The ends lost 0 bases at V and 4 bases at J; junction bases unmatched: 8.